A few counts support the clone carrying this T cell receptor beta chain. Antigen specificity is unknown. The data were obtained in a study of beta chain features in type 1 diabetes. Background on the study: Examined across all samples were over 85 million sorted cells. Findings and limits, study-wide: Moderate but significant shortening of TCRB CDR3s was recorded in all four CD4+ subsets from Type 1 diabetes patients. Comparison showed that naive, central memory and Treg TCRB repertoires appeared more similar among patients than among healthy donors. When VDJ junctions were examined, type 1 diabetes patients showed fewer insertions and more deletions.

Of the isolated RNA, all was reverse transcribed, and so the sequenced material was expressed TCRB transcripts. Method: immunoSEQ multiplex PCR; TCRdb's copy keeps in-frame clones and lacks some. The repertoire has roughly 150,000 clones, about 7.8% of them found once; the top ten carry approximately 0.85%. Using CD45RO/CCR7/CD25/CD127/CD95/CD27, CD4+ naive, central memory, regulatory and stem cell-like memory cells were sorted. This TCR derives from a woman in her thirties or forties with type 1 diabetes. Sequencing input: central memory CD4+ T cells from blood.

The CDR3 loop is CASSDRVQSYGYTF. The CDR3 region has the DNA TGTGCCAGCAGTGACAGGGTGCAGTCCTATGGCTACACCTTC. The chain is built from TRBV6-6 and TRBJ1-2; TRBD1 agrees at 7 bases. CDR1 is MNHNY and CDR2 is SVGAGI in the germline V gene (reference sequence). With V trimmed by 5 bases and J by 4 bases, 7 bases remained unmatched. The CDR3 is made up of 14 amino acids.